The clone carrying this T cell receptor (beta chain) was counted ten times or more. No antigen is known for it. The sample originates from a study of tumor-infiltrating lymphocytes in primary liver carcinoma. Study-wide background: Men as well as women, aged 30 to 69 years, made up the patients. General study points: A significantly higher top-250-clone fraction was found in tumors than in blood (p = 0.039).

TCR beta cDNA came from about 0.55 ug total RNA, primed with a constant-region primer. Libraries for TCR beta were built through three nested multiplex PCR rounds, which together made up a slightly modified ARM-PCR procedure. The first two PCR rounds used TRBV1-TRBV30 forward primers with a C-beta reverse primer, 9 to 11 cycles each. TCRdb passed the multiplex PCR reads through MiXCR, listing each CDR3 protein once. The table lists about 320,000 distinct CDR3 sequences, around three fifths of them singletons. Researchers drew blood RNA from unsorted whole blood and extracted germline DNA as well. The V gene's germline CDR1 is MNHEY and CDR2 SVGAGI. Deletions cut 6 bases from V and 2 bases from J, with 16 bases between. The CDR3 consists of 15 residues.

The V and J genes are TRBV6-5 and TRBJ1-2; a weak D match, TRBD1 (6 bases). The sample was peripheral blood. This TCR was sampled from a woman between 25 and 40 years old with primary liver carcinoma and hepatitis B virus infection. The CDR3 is CASRPVQGANYGYTF. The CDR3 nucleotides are TGTGCCAGCAGACCCGTACAGGGAGCCAACTATGGCTACACCTTC.